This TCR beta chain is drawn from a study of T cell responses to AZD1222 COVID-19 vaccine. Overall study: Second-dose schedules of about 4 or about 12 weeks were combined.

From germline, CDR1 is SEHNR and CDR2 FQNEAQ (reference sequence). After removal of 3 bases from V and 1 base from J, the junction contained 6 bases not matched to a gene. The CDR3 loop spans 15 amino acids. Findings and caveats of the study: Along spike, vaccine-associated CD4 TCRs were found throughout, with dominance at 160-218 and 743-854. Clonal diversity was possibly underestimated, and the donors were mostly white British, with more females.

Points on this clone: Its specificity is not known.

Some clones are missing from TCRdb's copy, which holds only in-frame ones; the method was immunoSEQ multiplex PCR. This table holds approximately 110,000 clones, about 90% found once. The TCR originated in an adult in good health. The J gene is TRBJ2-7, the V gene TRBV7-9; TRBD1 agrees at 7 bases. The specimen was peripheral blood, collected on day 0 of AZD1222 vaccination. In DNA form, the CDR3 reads TGTGCCAGCAGCTTTCCCGGGACAGCATCCTACGAGCAGTACTTC. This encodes CASSFPGTASYEQYF.